Below are 11 T cell receptor beta chains sequenced from a single sample in a study of blood T cell repertoires in COVID-19. TCRdb keeps only in-frame clones here, not all; method: immunoSEQ multiplex PCR. The data show more than 150,000 clones, around 91% seen once. The sample comprised peripheral blood. The source of these receptors is a woman aged 40 to 49 with acute or convalescent COVID-19.

The chain recombines TRBV6-5 with TRBJ1-2; D unresolved. Germline loops: CDR1 MNHEY, CDR2 SVGAGI. V shed 0 bases and J shed 5 bases, with 7 bases lying between them. This CDR3 spans 13 amino acids. The CDR3 loop reads CASSYSGYYGYTF. CDR3 DNA: TGTGCCAGCAGTTACTCCGGGTATTATGGCTACACCTTC.

The V call is TRBV27, the J call TRBJ1-5; possible D gene TRBD1, 5 bases. The V and J ends lost 2 bases and 3 bases respectively, with 8 bases between them. CDR3 length: 14 amino acids. CDR1 and CDR2 from the germline V gene are MNHEY and SMNVEV (reference sequence). CDR3 region: CASSLRGDNQPQHF. The CDR3 nucleotides are TGTGCCAGCAGTTTACGGGGGGACAATCAGCCCCAGCATTTT.

The chain uses TRBV7-9 and TRBJ2-1; D might be TRBD2 (6 bases). Per germline, CDR1 SEHNR and CDR2 FQNEAQ (reference sequence). This CDR3 spans 17 amino acids. The V and J ends lost 5 bases and 0 bases respectively, with 17 bases between them. The CDR3 DNA reads TGTGCCAGCAGCACGTTCGGGGGTTGGAGCTCCTACAATGAGCAGTTCTTC. This codes for CASSTFGGWSSYNEQFF.

Concerning this clone itself: This sample also contains other DNA sequences that code for the same CDR3. The chain uses TRBV27 and TRBJ1-5; 7 bases map to TRBD1. The ends lost 2 bases at V and 1 base at J; junction bases unmatched: 5. The CDR3 sequence is 16 residues long. Germline V gene lookup returns CDR1 MNHEY and CDR2 SMNVEV (reference sequence). This CDR3 reads CASSLIPGQSNQPQHF. CDR3 in DNA: TGTGCCAGCAGTTTAATACCGGGACAGAGCAATCAGCCCCAGCATTTT.

The chain recombines TRBV28 with TRBJ1-3; 7 nucleotides line up with TRBD1. The CDR3 is made up of 22 amino acids. Germline V lookup: CDR1 MDHEN, CDR2 SYDVKM. The junction had 21 bases not matched to a gene; V was cut back by 0 bases and J by 1 base. This chain's CDR3 is CASSLWSPGTAKTRLSGNTIYF. The DNA for the CDR3 is TGTGCCAGCAGTTTATGGTCTCCCGGGACAGCAAAGACAAGGTTGTCTGGAAACACCATATATTTT. The entire variable domain, with the rest obtained from reference TRBV28 and TRBJ1-3, is as follows: DVKVTQSSRYLVKRTGEKVFLECVQDMDHENMFWYRQDPGLGLRLIYFSYDVKMKEKGDIPEGYSVSREKKERFSLILESASTNQTSMYLCASSLWSPGTAKTRLSGNTIYFGEGSWLTVV.

The chain carries TRBV5-1 and TRBJ2-1; D might be TRBD2 (6 bases). Trimming took 6 bases from V and 9 from J, leaving 19 bases between them. Germline CDR1 SGHRS, CDR2 YFSETQ. The CDR3 runs 14 residues. The CDR3 nucleotides read TGCGCCAGCAATTCGGGGGACTCACCAACTGAGCAGTTCTTC. Translated: CASNSGDSPTEQFF.

V usage is TRBV19 and J usage is TRBJ2-2; possible D gene TRBD1, 5 bases. The V gene's germline CDR1 is LNHDA and CDR2 SQIVND (reference sequence). The CDR3 has 15 amino acids. Trimming removed 4 bases from V and 3 bases from J, with 12 bases in between. The DNA of the CDR3 is TGTGCCAGTAGTACCTACGACAGTTACACCGGGGAGCTGTTTTTT. Encoded protein: CASSTYDSYTGELFF.

V gene TRBV5-1 combines with J gene TRBJ2-1; 8 bases agree with TRBD1. The length of the CDR3 is 14 residues. Germline CDR1 and CDR2: SGHRS and YFSETQ. V shed 4 bases and J 6 bases; nucleotides not matched to a gene: 6. The CDR3 nucleotides read TGCGCCAGCAGCACTTTGGACAGGGCCAATGAGCAGTTCTTC. Translated: CASSTLDRANEQFF.

This clone was seen a single time. This CDR3 is CSVHTSTGELFF. CDR3 nucleotide sequence: TGCAGCGTCCATACTTCAACCGGGGAGCTGTTTTTT. This chain joins TRBV29-1 and TRBJ2-2; no firm D call. The length of the CDR3 is 12 residues. Looked up from germline, CDR1 is SQVTM and CDR2 is ANQGSEA. V lost 6 bases to trimming and J lost 5 bases, with 10 bases between them.

This chain links TRBV4-1 with TRBJ2-7; 8 positions agree with TRBD2. Germline loops: CDR1 MGHRA, CDR2 YSYEKL. The junction had 3 bases not matched to a gene; V was cut back by 2 bases and J by 0 bases. This CDR3 is built from 15 residues. As DNA, the CDR3 is TGCGCCAGCAGCCAAATTAGCGGGAACTCCTACGAGCAGTACTTC. It specifies CASSQISGNSYEQYF.

This clone has only one observation. This CDR3 is CASSLDLSGTYYEQYF. The CDR3 DNA is TGTGCCAGCAGCTTAGACTTAAGCGGCACGTACTACGAGCAGTACTTC. The chain joins TRBV11-2 to TRBJ2-7; D is perhaps TRBD2 (5 bases). There are 16 residues in the CDR3. CDR1 and CDR2 (germline): SGHAT, FQNNGV. The V gene lost 0 bases and the J gene lost 3 bases, with 15 bases spanning the gap.